These 32 T cell receptor beta chains were sequenced from one sample in a study of T cells after yellow fever vaccination. Via MiXCR, TCRdb re-called the 5' RACE reads, giving one row per CDR3 protein. The profile covers some 600,000 distinct CDR3 sequences, with around 17% appearing a single time and 17% taken by the ten largest. Sequenced here: PBMCs, sampled more than 4 days after the first yellow fever vaccination. Receptors were obtained from a man between 18 and 35 years old who received the YFV17D yellow fever vaccine.

This chain joins TRBV5-6 and TRBJ2-2; 8 bases agree with TRBD1. Germline values: CDR1 SGHDT, CDR2 YYEEEE. The V gene end was trimmed by 4 bases and the J gene end by 2 bases; junction bases not matched to a gene: 10. CDR3 length: 17 amino acids. The CDR3 is CASSITRTGTNTGELFF. CDR3 bases: TGTGCCAGCAGCATAACCAGGACAGGGACAAACACCGGGGAGCTGTTTTTT.

In this sample, this clonotype turned up a few times. The rearrangement links TRBV2 to TRBJ1-5; tentative D call: TRBD1 (5 bases). The CDR3 spans 12 residues. The V and J ends lost 3 bases and 7 bases respectively, with 7 bases between them. Germline loops: CDR1 SNHLY, CDR2 FYNNEI. CDR3 protein: CASSDGGQPQHF. CDR3 nucleotides: TGTGCCAGCAGTGATGGGGGGCAGCCCCAGCATTTT.

This chain connects TRBV6-5 to TRBJ2-7; D is tentatively TRBD1 or TRBD2 (5 bases each). CDR1 is MNHEY and CDR2 is SVGAGI in the germline V gene. The CDR3 is 15 amino acids. V lost 0 bases, J lost 6 bases, and 15 bases lay in between. CDR3 coding DNA: TGTGCCAGCAGTTACTCGGCGAGCAGGGAGAGCGAGCAGTACTTC. This sequence encodes CASSYSASRESEQYF.

The chain combines TRBV5-4 with TRBJ2-5; TRBD1 is a possible D gene (5 bases). The germline gives CDR1 SGHNT, CDR2 YYREEE (reference sequence). The CDR3 runs to 15 residues. V lost 3 bases and J lost 5, with 17 bases in between. CDR3 sequence: CASSYKRQGLETQYF. The CDR3 DNA reads as TGTGCCAGCAGCTACAAAAGGCAGGGTTTGGAGACCCAGTACTTC.

There are a few counts of this clonotype. V gene TRBV5-1 combines with J gene TRBJ2-3; 7 bases fit TRBD2. The J segment lost 2 bases and the V segment lost 0 bases, leaving 9 bases of the junction unmatched. The CDR3 extends over 17 amino acids. Germline loops: CDR1 SGHRS, CDR2 YFSETQ. CDR3 in amino acids: CASSLGEGTPSTDTQYF. CDR3 sequence (DNA): TGCGCCAGCAGCTTGGGGGAGGGGACGCCTTCCACAGATACGCAGTATTTT.

This clonotype was counted only a few times. This chain connects TRBV6-2 or TRBV6-3 to TRBJ2-7, with D unclear. Trimming left V 4 bases short and J 6 bases short, with 13 bases between. The CDR3 has 13 residues. CDR1 is MNHEY and CDR2 is SVGEGT in the germline V gene. The CDR3 nucleotides are TGTGCCAGCAGTTTCAGCCCGCCCACCGAGCAGTACGTC. Its protein is CASSFSPPTEQYV.

This clonotype was seen ten or more times. V and J are TRBV4-1 and TRBJ2-2, with D maybe TRBD2 (5 bases). The germline V gene has CDR1 MGHRA and CDR2 YSYEKL. The germline V and J ends were trimmed by 2 bases and 13 bases, with 17 bases remaining between them. The length of the CDR3 is 14 residues. CDR3 sequence: CASSQMTSGIGLFF. As DNA, the CDR3 is TGCGCCAGCAGCCAAATGACGAGCGGTATCGGGCTGTTTTTT.

Points on this clonotype: A clone one base away is much larger, so this may be a read error. The genes are TRBV10-3 and TRBJ1-1; 8 nucleotides agree with TRBD1. This CDR3 has 15 amino acids. J was trimmed by 3 bases and V by 5 bases; bases with no gene match: 8. Germline V gene lookup returns CDR1 ENHRY and CDR2 SYGVKD. This chain's CDR3 is CAISLRTGRDTEAFF. The CDR3 DNA reads as TGTGCCATCAGTTTAAGGACAGGGAGGGACACTGAAGCTTTCTTT.

The sample holds many counts of this clonotype. The chain is built from TRBV30 and TRBJ2-5; weak D call: TRBD2 (5 bases). The V gene's germline CDR1 is GTSNPN and CDR2 SVGIG (reference sequence). Trimming left V 0 bases short and J 3 bases short, with 8 bases between. This CDR3 region has 13 residues. The CDR3 bases are TGTGCCTGGAGTGTTGGGCGGGAAGAGACCCAGTACTTC. Translation: CAWSVGREETQYF.

This clonotype was observed a few times. The chain links TRBV7-8 to TRBJ2-5; a possible D gene is TRBD1 (7 bases). V was trimmed by 4 bases and J by 4 bases, leaving 13 bases between them. The germline V gene encodes CDR1 SGHVS and CDR2 FQNEAQ. This CDR3 is built from 14 residues. Here the CDR3 reads CASSSRQGGETQYF. The CDR3 DNA follows: TGTGCCAGCAGCTCCCGACAGGGAGGAGAGACCCAGTACTTC.

V usage is TRBV12-3 or TRBV12-4 and J usage is TRBJ2-4, with TRBD2 as a possible D gene (5 bases). The V end was cut by 4 bases, the J end by 0 bases, with 13 bases between. The CDR3 has 16 residues. The CDR3 is CASSSGAVLAKNIQYF. CDR3 nucleotides: TGTGCCAGCAGTTCCGGAGCGGTCCTAGCCAAAAACATTCAGTACTTC.

There are a few counts of this clonotype. The rearrangement joins TRBV5-6 to TRBJ2-5; D possibly corresponds to TRBD2 (7 bases). CDR3 length equals 14 residues. Germline loops: CDR1 SGHDT, CDR2 YYEEEE. The V end was cut by 4 bases, the J end by 5 bases, with 15 bases between. The CDR3: CASSRGDYGETQYF. The CDR3 DNA reads as TGTGCCAGCAGCAGGGGGGACTACGGGGAGACCCAGTACTTC.

V usage is TRBV9 and J usage is TRBJ2-1, with 10 bases that match TRBD1. Germline assignment: CDR1 SGDLS and CDR2 YYNGEE. The V segment lost 4 bases and the J segment 8 bases; nucleotides outside the gene matches: 12. This CDR3 comprises 16 residues. The CDR3, as DNA: TGTGCCAGCAGCTCGTTGGGACAGGGGTTTATTGATGAGCAGTTCTTC. This translates into CASSSLGQGFIDEQFF.

The chain is built from TRBV10-3 and TRBJ1-2; possible D gene TRBD1, 6 bases. The germline gives CDR1 ENHRY, CDR2 SYGVKD. V was trimmed by 6 bases and J by 6 bases, leaving 11 bases between them. The CDR3 spans 12 residues. CDR3 sequence: CAIREYRDGYTF. DNA for the CDR3: TGTGCCATCAGGGAATACAGGGATGGCTACACCTTC.

This clonotype was counted between two and nine times. The chain recombines TRBV20-1 with TRBJ2-5; no reliable D call. V gave up 1 base and J gave up 4 bases, with 22 bases separating them. CDR3 size: 17 residues. CDR1 is DFQATT, CDR2 SNEGSKA, per germline (reference sequence). In nucleotides, the CDR3 is TGCAGTGCTAGAGTCAAAAGTCGGGCATTAGTCTCAGAGACCCAGTACTTC. Residues: CSARVKSRALVSETQYF.

This clonotype was observed a few times. The chain uses TRBV5-1 and TRBJ2-1, with 9 bases that match TRBD2. The junction had 11 bases not matched to a gene; V was cut back by 4 bases and J by 6 bases. The CDR3 extends over 16 amino acids. Germline CDR1 is SGHRS and CDR2 is YFSETQ. DNA for the CDR3: TGCGCCAGCAGCCCCGAAGGGCGGGGGGGCTTCAATGAGCAGTTCTTC. Its translation: CASSPEGRGGFNEQFF.

The sample holds a few counts of this clonotype. The rearrangement joins TRBV5-6 to TRBJ1-1; 9 bases match TRBD1. The germline V gene encodes CDR1 SGHDT and CDR2 YYEEEE. The V gene end was trimmed by 5 bases and the J gene end by 10 bases; junction bases not matched to a gene: 6. The CDR3 sequence is 12 residues long. The CDR3 DNA reads as TGTGCCAGCAGTCTAGGGACAGGGAGAGCTTTCTTT. Translation gives CASSLGTGRAFF. The complete variable domain, with remaining parts taken from reference TRBV5-6 and TRBJ1-1, reads DAGVTQSPTHLIKTRGQQVTLRCSPKSGHDTVSWYQQALGQGPQFIFQYYEEEERQRGNFPDRFSGHQFPNYSSELNVNALLLGDSALYLCASSLGTGRAFFGQGTRLTVV.

This chain uses TRBV7-2 with TRBJ2-5; TRBD1 is a possible D gene (6 bases). CDR1 and CDR2 (germline): SGHTA, FQGNSA. V lost 6 bases to trimming and J lost 4 bases, with 12 bases between them. The CDR3 runs 13 residues. The CDR3 loop is CASRQGSGETQYF. For the CDR3, the DNA is TGTGCCAGCAGACAGGGCTCCGGAGAGACCCAGTACTTC.

V usage is TRBV20-1 and J usage is TRBJ2-7; a possible D gene is TRBD2 (5 bases). Germline V lookup: CDR1 DFQATT, CDR2 SNEGSKA (reference sequence). Trimming removed 3 bases from V and 2 bases from J, with 8 bases in between. This CDR3 has 12 residues. As DNA, the CDR3 is TGCAGTGCTAGCCCGGGGACCTACGAGCAGTACTTC. Translating it yields CSASPGTYEQYF.

This clonotype was found a few times. The CDR3 region is CASRTRVAEAFF. Here the CDR3 DNA reads TGTGCCAGCAGAACCAGGGTGGCTGAAGCTTTCTTT. The chain recombines TRBV12-3 or TRBV12-4 with TRBJ1-1, with D possibly matching TRBD1 (5 bases). The CDR3 has 12 residues. V dropped 6 bases and J dropped 6 bases, with 11 bases sitting between them.

The V gene is TRBV5-1, the J gene TRBJ2-1, with TRBD2 identical over 8 bases. V was pared by 4 bases and J by 7 bases, with 10 bases of the junction left unmatched. Germline CDR1 reads SGHRS; CDR2 reads YFSETQ. This CDR3 spans 15 amino acids. The DNA for the CDR3 is TGCGCCAGCAGCCAGGATGCGGGGGGCCGGAATGAGCAGTTCTTC. This codes for CASSQDAGGRNEQFF.

The J gene is TRBJ2-3, the V gene TRBV7-9; 8 nucleotides match TRBD1. V dropped 4 bases and J dropped 4; count of bases not matched to a gene: 13. Germline-derived CDR1 and CDR2 are SEHNR and FQNEAQ (reference sequence). The CDR3 totals 17 residues. CDR3 sequence: CASSSASELQGADTQYF. CDR3 bases: TGTGCCAGCAGCTCAGCGAGTGAACTACAGGGGGCAGATACGCAGTATTTT.

J is TRBJ2-5 and V is TRBV5-4, with 7 bases lining up with TRBD1. V dropped 0 bases and J dropped 4; count of bases not matched to a gene: 9. Germline loops: CDR1 SGHNT, CDR2 YYREEE (reference sequence). This CDR3 contains 16 residues. The CDR3 coding sequence is TGTGCCAGCAGCTTGGCCGACAGGGTTGGGCCAGAGACCCAGTACTTC. Its translation: CASSLADRVGPETQYF.

V is TRBV5-1 and J is TRBJ2-3, with D maybe TRBD1 (7 bases). This CDR3 spans 16 amino acids. Trimming removed 3 bases at V and 2 bases at J, with 16 bases between. CDR1 and CDR2 (germline): SGHRS, YFSETQ. The CDR3, as DNA: TGCGCCAGCAGCTCATACACAGGGGAGGTCACAGATACGCAGTATTTT. Amino acid sequence: CASSSYTGEVTDTQYF.

This clonotype was counted a few times. The rearrangement joins TRBV6-5 to TRBJ1-2; D unclear. V lost 0 bases, J lost 7 bases, and 9 bases lay in between. Germline assignment: CDR1 MNHEY and CDR2 SVGAGI. The CDR3 spans 13 residues. CDR3 sequence reads: CASSYSRSSGYTF. DNA for the CDR3: TGTGCCAGCAGTTACTCCCGTTCAAGTGGCTACACCTTC.

This clonotype showed up just a few times. CDR3 amino acids: CASSPSPGMGGQPQHF. DNA for the CDR3: TGTGCCAGCAGCCCCTCGCCAGGGATGGGGGGGCAGCCCCAGCATTTT. This chain connects TRBV7-8 to TRBJ1-5; weak D call: TRBD1 (5 bases). Per the germline V gene, CDR1 is SGHVS and CDR2 is FQNEAQ. CDR3 size: 16 residues. V lost 5 bases and J lost 7, with 21 bases in between.

This clonotype was counted many times. The rearrangement joins TRBV12-3 or TRBV12-4 to TRBJ2-7; 8 bases line up with TRBD2. The trim removed 4 bases at V and 3 bases at J, leaving 5 bases unmatched. The CDR3 is made up of 14 amino acids. This CDR3 is CASSSLADLYEQYF. DNA for the CDR3: TGTGCCAGCAGTTCACTAGCGGACCTCTACGAGCAGTACTTC.

The chain has TRBV6-1 and TRBJ2-7; D perhaps matches TRBD2 (5 bases). V lost 5 bases to trimming and J lost 5 bases, with 13 bases between them. The CDR3 runs to 13 residues. Germline V gene lookup returns CDR1 MNHNS and CDR2 SASEGT. The CDR3 bases are TGTGCCAGCAGTCCCGCTCGGGGTGACGAGCAGTACTTC. Its protein product is CASSPARGDEQYF.

V and J are TRBV4-3 and TRBJ2-2; the match to TRBD2 covers 11 bases. CDR1 is LGHNA and CDR2 is YSLEER in the germline V gene. The CDR3 covers 18 residues. The ends lost 1 base at V and 4 bases at J; junction bases unmatched: 8. The CDR3 nucleotides read TGCGCCAGCAGCCAAGGGCGACTAGCGGGGATAAGCACCGGGGAGCTGTTTTTT. This encodes CASSQGRLAGISTGELFF.

The chain has TRBV7-9 and TRBJ2-1; D might be TRBD2 (6 bases). Germline V CDR1 and CDR2: SEHNR, FQNEAQ (reference sequence). Between the trimmed V and J ends, which lost 5 bases and 4 bases, there was a span of 15 bases. The length of the CDR3 is 15 residues. CDR3 sequence: CASSPRGTWYNEQFF. DNA of the CDR3: TGTGCCAGCAGCCCCCGGGGGACTTGGTACAATGAGCAGTTCTTC.

Note on this clonotype: A much larger clone is a single base away; this may be a read error. The chain carries TRBV7-6 and TRBJ2-3, with D possibly matching TRBD2 (6 bases). Germline assignment: CDR1 SGHVS and CDR2 FNYEAQ. The CDR3 is made up of 15 amino acids. CDR3 sequence reads: CSSSLVTSRTDTQYF. The DNA of the CDR3 is TGTTCCAGCAGCTTAGTTACTAGCCGAACAGATACGCAGTATTTT.

V usage is TRBV25-1 and J usage is TRBJ1-5; D is ambiguous. V was clipped by 4 bases and J by 0 bases, with 7 bases between them. CDR1 MGHDK and CDR2 SYGVNS come from the germline V gene. The length of the CDR3 is 14 residues. The CDR3 sequence: CASSADGSNQPQHF. The CDR3, as DNA: TGTGCCAGCAGTGCCGACGGTAGCAATCAGCCCCAGCATTTT. The full variable domain, completed using reference TRBV25-1 and TRBJ1-5, is EADIYQTPRYLVIGTGKKITLECSQTMGHDKMYWYQQDPGMELHLIHYSYGVNSTEKGDLSSESTVSRIRTEHFPLTLESARPSHTSQYLCASSADGSNQPQHFGDGTRLSIL.